The 6 T cell receptor beta chains listed next were all sequenced from one sample in a study of regulatory T cells in long-lasting Graves disease (dated by TCRdb to the early 2020s). The intended sense of this specimen's time point label: newly diagnosed GD, antithyroid drugs for less than 3 months. For both TCR sequencing and RNA sequencing, RNA was extracted from PBMCs in TRIzol. The library relied on multiplex PCR. Data came from an Illumina HiSeq 4000. To build TCR beta libraries, CDR3 regions were amplified by Arm-PCR using iRepertoire HTBI primers. Clones were called with MiXCR by TCRdb after fastp trimmed the public reads at Q25, and only in-frame beta chains were retained. All rows with the same CDR3 protein become a single entry with the most common DNA and genes. The sample table contains 400,000 to 550,000 distinct CDR3 sequences; only one count was recorded for about 16% of them. The biggest ten clones account for under 30% of the sample.

The sample was also linked to a second study, of T cells in Graves' hyperthyroidism and ophthalmopathy.

This specimen was peripheral blood mononuclear cells (PBMCs), taken at new diagnosis, from a patient treated with antithyroid drugs. Every receptor here comes from a woman aged 18-30 years with Graves disease. Donor details come from another sample of the same person, matched by shared clones.

This clonotype was seen at least ten times. The chain links TRBV7-9 to TRBJ2-7; the match to TRBD2 covers 10 bases. The germline V gene has CDR1 SEHNR and CDR2 FQNEAQ (reference sequence). The ends lost 3 bases at V and 3 bases at J; junction bases unmatched: 5. This CDR3 is 15 amino acids long. The CDR3 DNA sequence: TGTGCCAGCAGCTTTTTAGCGGGAGGTGGCTACGAGCAGTACTTC. Amino acids: CASSFLAGGGYEQYF.

This clonotype came up a few times. V is TRBV28 and J is TRBJ1-5, with D hard to call. The germline V gene has CDR1 MDHEN and CDR2 SYDVKM. CDR3 length: 14 residues. Trimming removed 2 bases from V and 3 bases from J, with 8 bases in between. The CDR3 spells CASSLMGNNQPQHF. For the CDR3, the DNA is TGTGCCAGCAGTTTAATGGGAAACAATCAGCCCCAGCATTTT.

This sequence joins TRBV3-1 and TRBJ2-7; tentatively, D is TRBD1 (5 bases). Trimming took off 1 base at V and 4 bases at J, with 14 bases between the two ends. This CDR3 is built from 15 residues. The V gene's germline CDR1 is LGHDT and CDR2 YNNKEL (reference sequence). In DNA form, the CDR3 reads TGTGCCAGCAGCCAAGGCCCCAGGGCGCTATACGAGCAGTACTTC. It translates to CASSQGPRALYEQYF.

V is TRBV6-1 and J is TRBJ2-7; 7 positions agree with TRBD1. The germline gives CDR1 MNHNS, CDR2 SASEGT. V gave up 6 bases and J gave up 2 bases; unmatched junction bases: 7. The length of the CDR3 is 14 residues. DNA for the CDR3: TGTGCCAGCAGGAACGACAGGGCAGCCTACGAGCAGTACTTC. Its translation is CASRNDRAAYEQYF.

As DNA, the CDR3 is TGTGCCAGCAGCGACCCTAGCGGGACCGGCGGGGAGCTGTTTTTT. Protein: CASSDPSGTGGELFF. The rearrangement uses TRBV13 and TRBJ2-2; 9 bases map to TRBD2. The V gene's germline CDR1 is PRHDT and CDR2 FYEKMQ (reference sequence). The CDR3 runs 15 residues. The V and J ends lost 5 bases and 7 bases, in that order; junction bases with no gene match: 8. Drawing the rest from reference TRBV13 and TRBJ2-2, the complete variable domain is AAGVIQSPRHLIKEKRETATLKCYPIPRHDTVYWYQQGPGQDPQFLISFYEKMQSDKGSIPDRFSAQQFSDYHSELNMSSLELGDSALYFCASSDPSGTGGELFFGEGSRLTVL.

There are a few counts of this clonotype. V and J are TRBV20-1 and TRBJ2-3; perhaps TRBD1 as D (6 bases). Trimming took off 0 bases at V and 2 bases at J, with 18 bases between the two ends. This CDR3 contains 17 residues. Germline V gives CDR1 DFQATT, CDR2 SNEGSKA (reference sequence). The DNA for the CDR3 is TGCAGTGCTAGAGATCAAGGGGGTTTTAATCCCACAGATACGCAGTATTTT. The encoded protein is CSARDQGGFNPTDTQYF.